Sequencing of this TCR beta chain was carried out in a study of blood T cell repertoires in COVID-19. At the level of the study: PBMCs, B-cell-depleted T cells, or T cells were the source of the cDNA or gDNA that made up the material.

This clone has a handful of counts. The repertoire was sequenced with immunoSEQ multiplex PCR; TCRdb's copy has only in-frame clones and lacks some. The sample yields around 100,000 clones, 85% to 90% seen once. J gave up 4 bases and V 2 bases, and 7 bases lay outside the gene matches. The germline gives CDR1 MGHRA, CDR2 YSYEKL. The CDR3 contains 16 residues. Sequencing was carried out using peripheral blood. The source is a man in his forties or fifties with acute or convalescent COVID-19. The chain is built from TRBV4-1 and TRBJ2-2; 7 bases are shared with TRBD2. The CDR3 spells CASSQFERGPTGELFF. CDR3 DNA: TGCGCCAGCAGCCAATTCGAGCGGGGACCCACCGGGGAGCTGTTTTTT.